The clone carrying this T cell receptor (beta chain) showed up just a few times. Antigen unknown. The data originate from a study of beta chain features in type 1 diabetes. The collection from each donor was one heparinised blood draw averaging around 120 mL. Reverse transcription of all isolated RNA meant that expressed TCRB transcripts were sequenced. Libraries were prepared by immunoSEQ multiplex PCR; TCRdb keeps only in-frame clonotypes and omits some of them. The table has 300,000 to 400,000 clones, roughly 13% seen once; the top ten hold around 0.02%. Findings and limits, study-wide: Type 1 diabetes patients had TCRB CDR3s that were shorter (moderately but significantly so) in all four CD4+ subsets. In cDNA sequencing, cells with high TCR expression could be over-represented.

The sample was naive CD4+ T cells from blood. This TCR was recovered from a man aged 18 to 29 in good health.

The CDR3 DNA follows: TGCGCCAGCTCCCTCCAGGGATGGGCCAATGAGCAGTTCTTC. Translating it yields CASSLQGWANEQFF. V gene TRBV5-1 combines with J gene TRBJ2-1; TRBD1 might be the D (5 bases). This CDR3 is built from 14 residues. CDR1 and CDR2 (germline): SGHRS, YFSETQ. Trimming stripped 7 bases from V and 6 bases from J, with 17 bases between.